This T cell receptor (beta chain) was captured by sequencing in a study of molecular identifiers for immune sequencing clone quantification. General study points: Spiked TCR RNA from one Jurkat cell reportedly showed up when mixed among one million naive cells. Barcode sharing among identical TCR molecules could make large clones appear smaller.

Germline values: CDR1 LGHNA, CDR2 YSLEER. The CDR3 is 17 residues long. With 0 bases clipped from V and 2 bases from J, the junction kept 4 bases outside the gene matches. Isolation of naive CD8 T cells was achieved by sorting on a CD8+CD4-CCR7+CD45RA+ phenotype. This clonotype showed up just a few times. Its antigen is unidentified. TCRdb reprocessed the PCR reads with MiXCR, giving one entry per CDR3 protein. The table has some 320,000 distinct CDR3 sequences, about 22% seen once. The receptor's source is a human donor in good health. Some libraries in this study had Jurkat cell RNA spiked in. The sequencing sample was made of naive CD8+ T cells from blood, with Jurkat cell RNA spiked in. Documented subset: FACS-sorted CD8+CD4-CCR7+CD45RA+ naive T cells. J is TRBJ2-1 and V is TRBV4-3; TRBD2 agrees at 10 bases. The CDR3 region has the DNA TGCGCCAGCAGCCAAGAGAAAGCGGGAGGGCCCTACAATGAGCAGTTCTTC. Residues: CASSQEKAGGPYNEQFF.